This TCR beta chain originates from a study of shared clonotypes between healthy human individuals. CDR1 and CDR2 from the germline V gene are WSHSY and SAAADI. The CDR3 sequence is 13 residues long. V lost 0 bases and J 6 bases, leaving 9 bases between the germline ends. Of note for this clone: Its antigen is undetermined.

The study's findings and limits: Naive CD4 clonotypes were shared across several donors at around 5.4%.

Repertoires were generated with immunoSEQ multiplex PCR, while TCRdb's copy carries only in-frame clones and drops some. The table records some 2,400,000 clones, nearly 97% of them present only once. Sequences were obtained from naive CD4+ T cells sorted from blood. Sample subset: CD45RA+ positively selected. The V call is TRBV10-2, the J call TRBJ2-7, with D tentatively TRBD1 (5 bases). The sequence derives from a young man in good health. The DNA for the CDR3 is TGCGCCAGCAGTGAGTCGAGTAGGGGCGAGCAGTACTTC. This sequence encodes CASSESSRGEQYF.